This TCR beta chain was identified during a study of blood T cells in healthy people across ages. V was cut by 5 bases and J by 8 bases, with 14 bases left in between. This CDR3 region has 13 residues. Germline lookup yields CDR1 MNHEY and CDR2 SVGAGI. Study-wide results and limits: It was not possible, with unsorted PBMCs, to conclusively compare naive and antigen-experienced cells. Strongly correlated with naive T cell percentage was TCR beta diversity.

Primers used in a second PCR of roughly 6 to 11 cycles were a sample-barcoded 5' primer and a J-beta primer mix. Every cDNA molecule bore a tag from a template-switch adaptor containing 12 random nucleotides. One entry per CDR3 protein, called by TCRdb with MiXCR from the 5' RACE reads. In the table there are 1.2 million to 1.5 million distinct CDR3 sequences, 45% to 70% of which are singletons. Remarks on this clonotype: Its antigen is currently unknown.

Sequenced input: blood. The genes are TRBV6-5 and TRBJ2-3, with D unresolved. The sequence was obtained from a man younger than 30 in good health. The CDR3 region has the DNA TGTGCCAGCAGTGGGCCACGCATGGCTACGCAGTATTTT. Translating it yields CASSGPRMATQYF.